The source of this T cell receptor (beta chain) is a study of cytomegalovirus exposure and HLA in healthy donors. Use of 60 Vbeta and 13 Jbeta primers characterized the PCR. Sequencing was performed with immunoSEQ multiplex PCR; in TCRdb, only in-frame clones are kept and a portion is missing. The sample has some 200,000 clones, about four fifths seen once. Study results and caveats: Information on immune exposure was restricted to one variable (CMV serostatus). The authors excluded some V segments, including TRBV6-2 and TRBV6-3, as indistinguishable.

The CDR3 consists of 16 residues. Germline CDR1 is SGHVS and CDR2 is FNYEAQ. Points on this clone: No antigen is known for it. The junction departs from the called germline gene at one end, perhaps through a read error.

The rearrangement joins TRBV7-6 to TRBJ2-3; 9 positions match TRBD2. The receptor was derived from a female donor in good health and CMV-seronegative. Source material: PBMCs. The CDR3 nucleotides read TGTGCCAGCAGCCTAGCGGGGAGACTTAGCACAGATACGCAGTATTTT. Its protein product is CASSLAGRLSTDTQYF.